Below, 16 T cell receptor beta chains from the same sample are listed, as sequenced in a study of shared clonotypes between healthy human individuals. Clones were sequenced by immunoSEQ multiplex PCR, and TCRdb holds only the in-frame ones, with some missing. The data hold more than 550,000 clones, with about 92% observed a single time. Sequencing used memory CD8+ T cells from PBMCs. Subset of the sample: CD45RO+ cells pooled with CCR7-negative TemRA cells. These receptor sequences come from a man younger than 30 in good health. Some clones in this sample may be carry-over from other donors' samples.

The J gene is TRBJ1-2, the V gene TRBV11-2; unclear D gene. Germline lookup yields CDR1 SGHAT and CDR2 FQNNGV. V was pared by 10 bases and J by 4 bases, with 10 bases between. The CDR3 totals 11 residues. CDR3 sequence (DNA): TGTGCCACCGCACTACCCTATGGCTACACCTTC. As protein: CATALPYGYTF.

The CDR3 sequence is CASSSSDGYSYEQYF. The CDR3 DNA reads as TGTGCCAGCAGCTCTTCGGACGGATACTCCTACGAGCAGTACTTC. The chain employs TRBV7-9 and TRBJ2-7; D gene ambiguous. Germline V lookup: CDR1 SEHNR, CDR2 FQNEAQ (reference sequence). The CDR3 length is 15 residues. V lost 4 bases and J 0 bases, leaving 13 bases between the germline ends.

This clone was seen just once. A much bigger clone sits one base away, suggesting this may be a read error. This CDR3 is also generated by other DNA sequences in the sample. This chain links TRBV4-1 with TRBJ2-5; D may be TRBD2 (6 bases). The CDR3 totals 19 residues. CDR1 is MGHRA and CDR2 is YSYEKL in the germline V gene. Here the CDR3 DNA reads TGCGCTAGCAGCCAATACACTGCAGCGGGCGAGACGAACCGTGAGACCCAGTACTTC. As protein: CASSQYTAAGETNRETQYF.

The chain is built from TRBV5-4 and TRBJ2-2, with unresolved D. Germline assignment: CDR1 SGHNT and CDR2 YYREEE (reference sequence). With 7 bases removed from V and 5 bases from J, the gap between germline ends came to 9 bases. The CDR3 is 12 residues long. CDR3 in DNA: TGTGCCAGCCGTGGGGATACCGGGGAGCTGTTTTTT. This sequence encodes CASRGDTGELFF.

The V and J genes are TRBV6-5 and TRBJ1-2; D possibly corresponds to TRBD1 (5 bases). Deletions cut 5 bases from V and 7 bases from J, with 17 bases between. Germline CDR1 reads MNHEY; CDR2 reads SVGAGI. This CDR3 is 14 amino acids long. CDR3 nucleotide sequence: TGTGCCAGCAGTGAACCGGGGGAGGTAGGTGGCTACACCTTC. Its translation is CASSEPGEVGGYTF.

The J gene is TRBJ2-5, the V gene TRBV5-6; D may be TRBD1 or TRBD2 (5 bases each). The J call is uncertain, as TRBJ2-7 better fits the DNA end. Looked up from germline, CDR1 is SGHDT and CDR2 is YYEEEE. CDR3 length: 14 amino acids. The CDR3 sequence is CASSYGAYGAEQYF. Here the CDR3 DNA reads TGTGCCAGCAGCTACGGGGCTTACGGGGCCGAGCAGTACTTC.

The V and J genes are TRBV11-2 and TRBJ2-1; D is possibly TRBD2 (6 bases). V shed 5 bases and J shed 4 bases, with 15 bases lying between them. The CDR3 is 15 residues long. From germline, CDR1 is SGHAT and CDR2 FQNNGV. CDR3 DNA sequence: TGTGCCAGCAGCGCCGGGGGACTCGGATACAATGAGCAGTTCTTC. This sequence encodes CASSAGGLGYNEQFF.

The V gene is TRBV7-9, the J gene TRBJ2-1, with 7 nucleotides matching TRBD1. The junction had 12 bases not matched to a gene; V was cut back by 9 bases and J by 1 base. Germline assignment: CDR1 SEHNR and CDR2 FQNEAQ (reference sequence). The CDR3 loop spans 16 amino acids. In DNA form, the CDR3 reads TGTGCCAGTCTAAACAGACAGGGAAAATCCTACAATGAGCAGTTCTTC. This encodes CASLNRQGKSYNEQFF.

Turning to this clone: A read error may account for a junction end that differs from germline. V gene TRBV7-9 combines with J gene TRBJ2-7; 7 bases fit TRBD1. The CDR3 runs to 12 residues. Per the germline V gene, CDR1 is SEHNR and CDR2 is FQNEAQ (reference sequence). The DNA for the CDR3 is TGTGCCAGCAGCTCCTCGGACAGGAAAATTTTCTTC. Translating gives CASSSSDRKIFF. The complete variable domain, with remaining parts taken from reference TRBV7-9 and TRBJ2-7, reads DTGVSQNPRHKITKRGQNVTFRCDPISEHNRLYWYRQTLGQGPEFLTYFQNEAQLEKSRLLSDRFSAERPKGSFSTLEIQRTEQGDSAMYLCASSSSDRKIFFGPGTRLTVT.

This clone has a single count. The chain joins TRBV29-1 to TRBJ2-2, with 12 bases matching TRBD1. V lost 6 bases to trimming and J lost 7 bases; unmatched junction nucleotides: 3. Germline V gene lookup returns CDR1 SQVTM and CDR2 ANQGSEA. The CDR3 is 13 residues long. CDR3 DNA sequence: TGCAGCGTGGGGGACAGGGGGCTCGGGGAGCTGTTTTTT. This sequence encodes CSVGDRGLGELFF.

The rearrangement uses TRBV27 and TRBJ2-7, with D possibly being TRBD1 (6 bases). Germline CDR1 and CDR2: MNHEY and SMNVEV (reference sequence). This CDR3 region has 14 residues. Trimming stripped 5 bases from V and 3 bases from J, with 14 bases between. The CDR3, as DNA: TGTGCCAGCAGTCACGCGAACAGGGTCTACGAGCAGTACTTC. It translates to CASSHANRVYEQYF.

This clone was found once. V usage is TRBV2 and J usage is TRBJ2-7; possible D gene TRBD2, 5 bases. CDR3 size: 15 residues. The germline V and J ends were trimmed by 1 base and 3 bases, with 13 bases remaining between them. Germline assignment: CDR1 SNHLY and CDR2 FYNNEI. The CDR3 DNA sequence: TGTGCCAGCAGTGAAGGGGTCCCCGGGATCTACGAGCAGTACTTC. It specifies CASSEGVPGIYEQYF.

The chain combines TRBV27 with TRBJ2-4; D is unresolved. The CDR3 has 14 amino acids. Germline CDR1 and CDR2: MNHEY and SMNVEV (reference sequence). Trimming stripped 1 base from V and 0 bases from J, with 4 bases between. The CDR3 bases are TGTGCCAGCAGTTTATTGACAGCCAAAAACATTCAGTACTTC. Amino acids: CASSLLTAKNIQYF.

The V call is TRBV5-6, the J call TRBJ1-2, with D unresolved. The V end was cut by 1 base, the J end by 4 bases, with 8 bases between. In germline, CDR1 is SGHDT, CDR2 YYEEEE. The CDR3 runs to 13 residues. CDR3 protein: CASSLSSSYGYTF. In DNA, the CDR3 is TGTGCCAGCAGCTTGAGCTCTAGCTATGGCTACACCTTC.

The V and J genes are TRBV4-1 and TRBJ2-7; D tentatively reads TRBD1 or TRBD2 (6 bases each). CDR1 and CDR2 from the germline V gene are MGHRA and YSYEKL. V was trimmed by 4 bases and J by 4 bases, leaving 17 bases between them. This CDR3 has 15 residues. CDR3 nucleotides: TGCGCCAGCAGCCCGAGGTCCGGGGGCGCTTACGAGCAGTACTTC. Translating gives CASSPRSGGAYEQYF.

V gene TRBV4-1 combines with J gene TRBJ2-1, with D hard to call. Looked up from germline, CDR1 is MGHRA and CDR2 is YSYEKL. Trimming stripped 1 base from V and 8 bases from J, with 3 bases between. This CDR3 is 11 amino acids long. The CDR3 spells CASSQGYEQFF. The CDR3 region has the DNA TGCGCCAGCAGCCAAGGATATGAGCAGTTCTTC.